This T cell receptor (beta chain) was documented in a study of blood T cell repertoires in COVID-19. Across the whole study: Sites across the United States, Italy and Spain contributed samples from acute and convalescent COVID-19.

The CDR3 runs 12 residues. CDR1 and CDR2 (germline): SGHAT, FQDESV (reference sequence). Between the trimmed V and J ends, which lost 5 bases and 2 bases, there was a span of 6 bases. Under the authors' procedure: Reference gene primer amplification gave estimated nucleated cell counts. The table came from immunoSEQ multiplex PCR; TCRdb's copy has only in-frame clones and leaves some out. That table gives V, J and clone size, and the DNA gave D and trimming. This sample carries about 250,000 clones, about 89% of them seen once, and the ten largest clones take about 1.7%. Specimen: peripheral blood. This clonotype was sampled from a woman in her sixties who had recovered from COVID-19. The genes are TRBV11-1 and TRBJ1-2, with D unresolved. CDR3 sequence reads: CASSRGNYGYTF. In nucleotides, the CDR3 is TGTGCCAGCAGCCGAGGCAACTATGGCTACACCTTC.